A single sample is the source of the 27 T cell receptor beta chains below, sequenced in a study of blood T cells in healthy people across ages. With a J-beta primer mix and a sample-barcoded 5' primer, a second PCR ran about 7 to 12 cycles. TCRdb redid the calling of the 5' RACE reads with MiXCR, one entry per CDR3 protein. The table includes roughly 700,000 distinct CDR3 sequences, 32% detected once. The sequencing input was blood. The receptors come from a woman older than 75 in good health.

The V and J genes are TRBV20-1 and TRBJ2-5; D ambiguous. The germline CDR1 and CDR2 sequences are DFQATT and SNEGSKA (reference sequence). The CDR3 is made up of 13 amino acids. V lost 0 bases, J lost 6 bases, and 11 bases lay in between. CDR3: CSARDIRKKTQYF. CDR3 bases: TGCAGTGCTAGAGATATCAGGAAAAAGACCCAGTACTTC.

The chain has TRBV20-1 and TRBJ2-5; no clear D gene. V lost 1 base and J 11 bases, leaving 23 bases between the germline ends. Germline-derived CDR1 and CDR2 are DFQATT and SNEGSKA (reference sequence). The CDR3 covers 15 residues. DNA for the CDR3: TGCAGTGCTAGAGTAGAAAGGGTCCCCTCCAGTGAGCAGTACTTC. This encodes CSARVERVPSSEQYF.

Written as DNA, the CDR3 is TGTGCCAGCAGCCAGATAAGGACAGATACGCAGTATTTT. Protein sequence: CASSQIRTDTQYF. The chain is built from TRBV4-2 and TRBJ2-3; D not resolved. The CDR3 sequence is 13 residues long. With 3 bases removed from V and 3 bases from J, the gap between germline ends came to 7 bases. Germline-derived CDR1 and CDR2 are LGHNA and YNFKEQ.

This clonotype was seen ten or more times. This rearrangement joins TRBV7-2 to TRBJ1-2, with D hard to call. This CDR3 spans 14 amino acids. Germline CDR1 and CDR2: SGHTA and FQGNSA. With 5 bases removed from V and 2 bases from J, the gap between germline ends came to 12 bases. Here the CDR3 reads CASSTQAGNYGYTF. DNA for the CDR3: TGTGCCAGCAGCACTCAGGCGGGGAACTATGGCTACACCTTC.

The chain joins TRBV6-1 to TRBJ2-1; D uncertain. Germline assignment: CDR1 MNHNS and CDR2 SASEGT. V lost 2 bases, J lost 3 bases, and 11 bases lay in between. This CDR3 region has 15 residues. CDR3 nucleotides: TGTGCCAGCAGTGAAACGGACGGCCACTACAATGAGCAGTTCTTC. Protein sequence: CASSETDGHYNEQFF.

V gene TRBV27 combines with J gene TRBJ2-5; D is perhaps TRBD1 (7 bases). The better agreement between TRBJ2-7 and the DNA end casts doubt on the J call. Germline CDR1 reads MNHEY; CDR2 reads SMNVEV (reference sequence). CDR3 length equals 14 residues. In DNA, the CDR3 is TGTGCCAGCAGTTTTAACGCAGGGGGGTACGAGCAGTACTTC. As protein: CASSFNAGGYEQYF.

V is TRBV19 and J is TRBJ2-2, with D tentatively TRBD2 (6 bases). Trimming took 3 bases from V and 0 from J, leaving 14 bases between them. This CDR3 contains 17 residues. Germline V gene lookup returns CDR1 LNHDA and CDR2 SQIVND (reference sequence). The CDR3 region is CASSIPQGGANTGELFF. The DNA for the CDR3 is TGTGCCAGTAGTATTCCCCAGGGAGGCGCGAACACCGGGGAGCTGTTTTTT.

The chain carries TRBV24-1 and TRBJ2-5; either TRBD1 or TRBD2 may supply D (5 bases each). Trimming took off 5 bases at V and 1 base at J, with 16 bases between the two ends. This CDR3 has 16 amino acids. Germline V gene data show CDR1 as KGHDR and CDR2 as SFDVKD. CDR3 sequence: CATSVAGANFQETQYF. The CDR3, as DNA: TGTGCCACCAGTGTGGCCGGGGCCAACTTCCAAGAGACCCAGTACTTC.

This clonotype was picked up a small number of times. The chain has TRBV7-8 and TRBJ1-1; 7 bases are a match to TRBD1. This CDR3 comprises 19 residues. V trimming: 1 base; J trimming: 1 base; junction bases outside the gene matches: 15. CDR1 and CDR2 from the germline V gene are SGHVS and FQNEAQ. For the CDR3, the DNA is TGTGCCAGCAGCTTAGGCTTATCCAGCCTTGACAGGGAGAACACTGAAGCTTTCTTT. Residues: CASSLGLSSLDRENTEAFF.

CDR3: CASRDRGLKEEKLFF. The CDR3 DNA reads as TGCGCCAGCCGGGACAGGGGGCTGAAAGAGGAAAAACTGTTTTTT. J is TRBJ1-4 and V is TRBV5-1; 12 bases are a match to TRBD1. Losses at the gene ends were 7 bases for V and 8 bases for J; bases not matched to a gene: 9. CDR1 is SGHRS and CDR2 is YFSETQ in the germline V gene. The length of the CDR3 is 15 residues.

This clonotype was seen only a few times. This sequence joins TRBV20-1 and TRBJ2-1; 10 bases fit TRBD2. The end of the DNA fits TRBJ2-7 better, so the J call may be wrong. The CDR3 consists of 16 residues. Germline assignment: CDR1 DFQATT and CDR2 SNEGSKA (reference sequence). CDR3 loop: CSAREPSGGLRNEQYF. CDR3 DNA: TGCAGTGCTAGAGAACCTAGCGGGGGCCTTAGGAATGAGCAGTACTTC.

In this sample, this clonotype turned up many times. The V call is TRBV29-1, the J call TRBJ1-4, with D possibly being TRBD1 (6 bases). Trimming stripped 6 bases from V and 3 bases from J, with 17 bases between. The CDR3 extends over 15 amino acids. Per the germline V gene, CDR1 is SQVTM and CDR2 is ANQGSEA. The CDR3 loop is CSVTVQGLSNEKLFF. For the CDR3, the DNA is TGCAGCGTCACCGTCCAGGGGTTATCTAATGAAAAACTGTTTTTT. The full variable domain, completed using reference TRBV29-1 and TRBJ1-4, is SAVISQKPSRDICQRGTSLTIQCQVDSQVTMMFWYRQQPGQSLTLIATANQGSEATYESGFVIDKFPISRPNLTFSTLTVSNMSPEDSSIYLCSVTVQGLSNEKLFFGSGTQLSVL.

This rearrangement joins TRBV20-1 to TRBJ2-1; 14 bases are shared with TRBD2. This CDR3 is built from 15 residues. The V segment lost 5 bases and the J segment 0 bases; nucleotides outside the gene matches: 0. Germline V gene data show CDR1 as DFQATT and CDR2 as SNEGSKA (reference sequence). The CDR3 DNA is TGCAGTGCTGGACTAGCGGGAGGCTCCTACAATGAGCAGTTCTTC. Protein: CSAGLAGGSYNEQFF.

A note on this clonotype: This may be a read error, as it is one base from a much larger clone. The CDR3 sequence: CASSMGRRGSSYNEQYF. The CDR3 DNA follows: TGCGCCAGCAGCATGGGCCGACGGGGAAGCTCCTACAATGAGCAGTACTTC. The chain couples TRBV5-1 to TRBJ2-7, with a tentative D call TRBD2 (5 bases). The CDR3 is 17 residues long. In germline, CDR1 is SGHRS, CDR2 YFSETQ. With 4 bases removed from V and 7 bases from J, the gap between germline ends came to 27 bases.

This clonotype was found once. A much larger clonotype is one base distant, so this may be a read error. The chain has TRBV3-1 and TRBJ1-2, with D possibly TRBD1 on 5 matching bases. The V gene's germline CDR1 is LGHDT and CDR2 YNNKEL (reference sequence). The CDR3 sequence is 15 residues long. V was clipped by 0 bases and J by 8 bases, with 16 bases between them. The CDR3: CASSQETRGSGGYTF. Here the CDR3 DNA reads TGTGCCAGCAGCCAAGAGACTAGGGGTTCGGGAGGCTACACCTTC.

This chain uses TRBV6-6 with TRBJ2-7; 11 positions match TRBD2. This CDR3 is 15 amino acids long. The germline V gene encodes CDR1 MNHNY and CDR2 SVGAGI (reference sequence). V lost 6 bases, J lost 1 base, and 5 bases stayed unmatched. The CDR3 spells CASRPGTSGSYEQYF. DNA for the CDR3: TGTGCCAGCAGACCCGGGACTAGCGGTTCCTACGAGCAGTACTTC.

Concerning this clonotype: A much larger clone lies one base from this, so it may be a read error. The J gene is TRBJ1-1, the V gene TRBV6-5, with TRBD1 identical over 8 bases. CDR3 length equals 14 residues. Germline values: CDR1 MNHEY, CDR2 SVGAGI. This CDR3 is CTSRGTGPNTEAFF. In DNA form, the CDR3 reads TGTACCAGCAGGGGGACAGGCCCGAACACTGAAGCTTTCTTT.

This clonotype was found many times. The chain employs TRBV27 and TRBJ2-3; tentatively, D is TRBD2 (7 bases). V was trimmed by 3 bases and J by 4 bases, leaving 14 bases between them. The germline V gene has CDR1 MNHEY and CDR2 SMNVEV (reference sequence). This CDR3 contains 15 residues. The CDR3 DNA follows: TGTGCCAGCAGTTTCTCGGGGGGCCCAGCAGATACGCAGTATTTT. Translating it yields CASSFSGGPADTQYF.

This clonotype was counted only a few times. The chain joins TRBV5-5 to TRBJ2-2; 7 bases are a match to TRBD1. Germline V gives CDR1 SGHKS, CDR2 YYEKEE (reference sequence). Unmatched junction bases numbered 3, after V lost 7 bases and J lost 0 bases. This CDR3 is built from 14 residues. DNA of the CDR3: TGTGCCAGCGGACAGGCACCGAACACCGGGGAGCTGTTTTTT. Its translation is CASGQAPNTGELFF. The variable domain in full, with the rest retrieved from reference TRBV5-5 and TRBJ2-2, is DAGVTQSPTHLIKTRGQQVTLRCSPISGHKSVSWYQQVLGQGPQFIFQYYEKEERGRGNFPDRFSARQFPNYSSELNVNALLLGDSALYLCASGQAPNTGELFFGEGSRLTVL.

The V call is TRBV5-1, the J call TRBJ2-5, with D possibly being TRBD1 or TRBD2 (5 bases each). Trimming took 0 bases from V and 11 from J, leaving 14 bases between them. Per the germline V gene, CDR1 is SGHRS and CDR2 is YFSETQ. The CDR3 consists of 13 residues. CDR3 loop: CASSLGGPGEQYF. For the CDR3, the DNA is TGCGCCAGCAGCTTGGGGGGACCCGGGGAGCAGTACTTC.

V usage is TRBV5-1 and J usage is TRBJ2-2; D is unresolved. Per the germline V gene, CDR1 is SGHRS and CDR2 is YFSETQ. The CDR3 extends over 12 amino acids. V lost 5 bases to trimming and J lost 7 bases, with 9 bases between them. This chain's CDR3 is CASRLGSGELFF. For the CDR3, the DNA is TGCGCCAGCAGATTAGGAAGCGGGGAGCTGTTTTTT.

V gene TRBV25-1 combines with J gene TRBJ1-2; 8 bases match TRBD1. There are 14 residues in the CDR3. J was trimmed by 8 bases and V by 4 bases; bases with no gene match: 9. Germline V CDR1 and CDR2: MGHDK, SYGVNS. The CDR3 spells CASSVGQGGGGYTF. The CDR3 DNA reads as TGTGCCAGCAGTGTCGGACAGGGAGGAGGAGGCTACACCTTC.

With respect to this clonotype: A much larger clone lies one base from this, so it may be a read error. The rearrangement uses TRBV10-3 and TRBJ2-4; D is tentatively TRBD1 or TRBD2 (5 bases each). The J call is uncertain, as TRBJ2-5 better fits the DNA end. Germline CDR1 ENHRY, CDR2 SYGVKD. This CDR3 has 13 amino acids. CDR3 sequence reads: CAIREPWGETQYF. The DNA of the CDR3 is TGTGCCATCAGGGAGCCCTGGGGGGAGACCCAGTACTTC.

This clonotype showed up many times. The J gene is TRBJ1-1, the V gene TRBV6-1, with D possibly being TRBD1 (6 bases). The CDR3 is made up of 13 amino acids. Germline V gene lookup returns CDR1 MNHNS and CDR2 SASEGT. Between the trimmed V and J ends, which lost 4 bases and 10 bases, there was a span of 16 bases. In DNA, the CDR3 is TGTGCCAGCAGTGCCCCAGGGGCCCAGGCAGCTTTCTTT. This sequence encodes CASSAPGAQAAFF.

This chain uses TRBV12-3 or TRBV12-4 with TRBJ1-2; D not certain. The CDR3 runs to 14 residues. Trimming stripped 2 bases from V and 6 bases from J, with 13 bases between. The CDR3 loop is CASSLPGLDHGYTF. CDR3 DNA sequence: TGTGCCAGCAGTTTACCAGGTTTAGACCATGGCTACACCTTC.

This sequence joins TRBV28 and TRBJ2-7; 11 nucleotides agree with TRBD2. CDR3 length: 14 amino acids. Germline V CDR1 and CDR2: MDHEN, SYDVKM. Trimming at V came to 6 bases and at J to 3 bases, leaving 4 bases not matched to a gene. The CDR3 is CASRPGLAVYEQYF. CDR3 sequence (DNA): TGTGCCAGCAGACCGGGACTAGCGGTCTACGAGCAGTACTTC. Full variable domain (rest looked up from reference TRBV28 and TRBJ2-7): DVKVTQSSRYLVKRTGEKVFLECVQDMDHENMFWYRQDPGLGLRLIYFSYDVKMKEKGDIPEGYSVSREKKERFSLILESASTNQTSMYLCASRPGLAVYEQYFGPGTRLTVT.

This clonotype was observed at least ten times. The chain combines TRBV28 with TRBJ2-3; 9 positions agree with TRBD1. This CDR3 has 15 amino acids. V lost 3 bases and J lost 6; bases outside the gene matches: 7. Looked up from germline, CDR1 is MDHEN and CDR2 is SYDVKM. This chain's CDR3 is CASSFSGTGTDTQYF. As DNA, the CDR3 is TGTGCCAGCAGTTTCTCCGGGACAGGGACGGATACGCAGTATTTT.